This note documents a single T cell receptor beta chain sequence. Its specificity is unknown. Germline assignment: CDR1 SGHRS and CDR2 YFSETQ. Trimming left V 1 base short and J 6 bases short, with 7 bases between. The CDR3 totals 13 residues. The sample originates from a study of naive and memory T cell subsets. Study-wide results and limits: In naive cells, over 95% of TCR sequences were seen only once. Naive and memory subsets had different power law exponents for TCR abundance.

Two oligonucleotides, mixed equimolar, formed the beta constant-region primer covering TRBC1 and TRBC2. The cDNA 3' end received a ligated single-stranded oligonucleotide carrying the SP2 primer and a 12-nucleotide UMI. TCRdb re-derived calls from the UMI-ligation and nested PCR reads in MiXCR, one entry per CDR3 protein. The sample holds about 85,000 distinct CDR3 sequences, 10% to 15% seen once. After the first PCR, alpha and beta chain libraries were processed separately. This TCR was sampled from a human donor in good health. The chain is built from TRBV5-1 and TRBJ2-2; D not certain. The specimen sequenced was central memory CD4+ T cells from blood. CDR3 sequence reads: CASSLWYPGELFF. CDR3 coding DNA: TGCGCCAGCAGCTTGTGGTATCCCGGGGAGCTGTTTTTT.